This paragraph covers one T cell receptor (beta chain) sequence. Original analysis: Estimation of nucleated cell counts was performed using reference gene primer amplification. Only in-frame clones appear in the TCRdb table, and some are missing; sequencing was by immunoSEQ multiplex PCR. V, J and clone size are those of that table, while D and trimming were read from the DNA. The sample yields under 300,000 clones, 86% seen once. Trimming left V 1 base short and J 0 bases short, with 15 bases between. Per the germline V gene, CDR1 is MNHEY and CDR2 is SMNVEV (reference sequence). CDR3 length equals 17 residues. The entry originates in a study of blood T cell repertoires in COVID-19. About the study: The study drew acute and convalescent COVID-19 samples from the United States, Italy and Spain.

The chain joins TRBV27 to TRBJ1-2; a possible D gene is TRBD1 (6 bases). The sequenced sample consisted of peripheral blood. The TCR was taken from a man aged 25-45 years who had recovered from COVID-19. This CDR3 reads CASSLFGTPSPNYGYTF. In DNA, the CDR3 is TGTGCCAGCAGTTTATTCGGGACACCATCCCCTAACTATGGCTACACCTTC.